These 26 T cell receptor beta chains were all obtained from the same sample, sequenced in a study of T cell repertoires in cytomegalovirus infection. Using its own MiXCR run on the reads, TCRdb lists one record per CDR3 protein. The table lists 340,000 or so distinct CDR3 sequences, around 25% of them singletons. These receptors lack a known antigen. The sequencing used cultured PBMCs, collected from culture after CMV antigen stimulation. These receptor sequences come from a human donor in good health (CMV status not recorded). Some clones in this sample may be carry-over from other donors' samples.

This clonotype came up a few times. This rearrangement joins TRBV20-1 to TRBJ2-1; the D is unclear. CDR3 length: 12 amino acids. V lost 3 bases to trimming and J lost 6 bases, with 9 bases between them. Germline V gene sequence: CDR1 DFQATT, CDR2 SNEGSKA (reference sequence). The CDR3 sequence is CSARSPSNEQFF. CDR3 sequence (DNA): TGCAGTGCTAGGAGCCCTAGCAATGAGCAGTTCTTC.

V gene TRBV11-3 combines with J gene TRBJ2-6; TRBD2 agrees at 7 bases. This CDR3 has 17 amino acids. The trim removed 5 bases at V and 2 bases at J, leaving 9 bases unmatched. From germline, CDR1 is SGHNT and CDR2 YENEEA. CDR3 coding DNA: TGTGCCAGCAGCGCGGGGGTCTCAGTGACTGGGGCCAACGTCCTGACTTTC. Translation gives CASSAGVSVTGANVLTF.

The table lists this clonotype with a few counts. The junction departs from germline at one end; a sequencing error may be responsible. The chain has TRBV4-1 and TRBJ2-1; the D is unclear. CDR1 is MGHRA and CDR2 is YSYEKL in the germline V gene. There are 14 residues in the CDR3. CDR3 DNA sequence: TGTGCCAGCCGAAAACGTTCTTCTATGAATGAGCAGTTCTTC. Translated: CASRKRSSMNEQFF.

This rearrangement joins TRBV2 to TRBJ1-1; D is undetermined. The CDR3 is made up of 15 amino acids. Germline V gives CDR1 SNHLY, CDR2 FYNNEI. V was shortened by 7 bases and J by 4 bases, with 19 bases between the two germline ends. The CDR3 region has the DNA TGTGCCAGCAAATACTCGAGGCTAGAAACCACTGAAGCTTTCTTT. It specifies CASKYSRLETTEAFF.

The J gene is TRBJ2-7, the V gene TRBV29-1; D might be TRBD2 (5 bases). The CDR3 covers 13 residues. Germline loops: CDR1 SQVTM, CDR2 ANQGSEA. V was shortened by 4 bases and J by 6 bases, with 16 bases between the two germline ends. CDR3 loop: CSVVLGVYGEQYF. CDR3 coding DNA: TGCAGCGTTGTACTGGGAGTCTACGGCGAGCAGTACTTC.

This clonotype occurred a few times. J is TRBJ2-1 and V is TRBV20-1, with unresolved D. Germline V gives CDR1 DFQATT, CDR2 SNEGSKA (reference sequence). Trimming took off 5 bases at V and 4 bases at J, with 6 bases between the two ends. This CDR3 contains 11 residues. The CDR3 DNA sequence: TGCAGTGCTGACCGGTACAATGAGCAGTTCTTC. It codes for CSADRYNEQFF.

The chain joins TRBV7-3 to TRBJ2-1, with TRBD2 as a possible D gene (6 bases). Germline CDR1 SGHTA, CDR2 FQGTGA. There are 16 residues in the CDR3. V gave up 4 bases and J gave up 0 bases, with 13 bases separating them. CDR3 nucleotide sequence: TGTGCCAGCAGCTCCCTTGGGGGGAGCTCCTACAATGAGCAGTTCTTC. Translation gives CASSSLGGSSYNEQFF.

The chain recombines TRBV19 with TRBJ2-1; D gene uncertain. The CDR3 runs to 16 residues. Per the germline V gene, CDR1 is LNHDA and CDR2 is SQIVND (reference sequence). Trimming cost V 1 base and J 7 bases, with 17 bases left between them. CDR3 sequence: CASSIAGFPSGNEQFF. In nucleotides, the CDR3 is TGTGCCAGTAGTATAGCGGGCTTTCCTTCGGGTAATGAGCAGTTCTTC.

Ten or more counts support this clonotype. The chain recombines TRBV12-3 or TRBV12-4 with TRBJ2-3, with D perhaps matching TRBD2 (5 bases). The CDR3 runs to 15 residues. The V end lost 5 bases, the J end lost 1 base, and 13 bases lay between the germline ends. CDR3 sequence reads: CASSPRDLGTDTQYF. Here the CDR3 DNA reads TGTGCCAGCAGTCCCCGGGATCTAGGCACAGATACGCAGTATTTT.

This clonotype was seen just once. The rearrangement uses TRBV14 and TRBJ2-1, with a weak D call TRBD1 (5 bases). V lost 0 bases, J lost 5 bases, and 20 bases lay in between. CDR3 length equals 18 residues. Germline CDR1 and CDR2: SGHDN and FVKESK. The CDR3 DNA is TGTGCCAGCAGCCAAGAGCGCTATCAGGGTAGATGGGACAATGAGCAGTTCTTC. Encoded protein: CASSQERYQGRWDNEQFF.

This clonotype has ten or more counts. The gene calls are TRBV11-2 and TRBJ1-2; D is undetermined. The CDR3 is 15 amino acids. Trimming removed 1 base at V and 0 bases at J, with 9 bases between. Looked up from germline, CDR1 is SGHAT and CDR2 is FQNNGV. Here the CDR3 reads CASSLGSSANYGYTF. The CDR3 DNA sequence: TGTGCCAGCAGCTTAGGATCCTCAGCTAACTATGGCTACACCTTC.

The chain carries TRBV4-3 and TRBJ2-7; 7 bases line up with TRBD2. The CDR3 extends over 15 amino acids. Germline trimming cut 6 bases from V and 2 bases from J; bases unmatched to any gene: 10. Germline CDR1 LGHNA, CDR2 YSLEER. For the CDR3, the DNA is TGCGCCAGCAGGGGGGGGGAACTAGAAACCTACGAGCAGTACGTC. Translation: CASRGGELETYEQYV.

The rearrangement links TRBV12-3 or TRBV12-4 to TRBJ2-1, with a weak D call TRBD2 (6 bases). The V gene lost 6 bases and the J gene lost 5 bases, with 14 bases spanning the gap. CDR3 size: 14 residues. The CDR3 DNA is TGTGCCAGCAGCACGGGACTGGAACACAATGAGCAGTTCTTC. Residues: CASSTGLEHNEQFF.

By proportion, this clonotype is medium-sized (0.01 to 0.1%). The CDR3 sequence: CASSYSDRGLRGYTF. The CDR3, as DNA: TGTGCCAGCAGTTACTCCGACAGGGGGCTCCGGGGCTACACCTTC. The V call is TRBV6-5, the J call TRBJ1-2; 10 bases are a match to TRBD1. The CDR3 sequence is 15 residues long. The V segment lost 0 bases and the J segment 8 bases; nucleotides outside the gene matches: 6. From germline, CDR1 is MNHEY and CDR2 SVGAGI.

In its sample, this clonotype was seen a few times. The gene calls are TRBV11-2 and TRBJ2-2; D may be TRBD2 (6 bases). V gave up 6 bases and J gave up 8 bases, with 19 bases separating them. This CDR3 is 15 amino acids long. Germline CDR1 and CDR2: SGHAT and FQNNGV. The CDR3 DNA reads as TGTGCCAGCAGATCGACCCGGGGGAAGGCTGGGGAGCTGTTTTTT. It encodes CASRSTRGKAGELFF.

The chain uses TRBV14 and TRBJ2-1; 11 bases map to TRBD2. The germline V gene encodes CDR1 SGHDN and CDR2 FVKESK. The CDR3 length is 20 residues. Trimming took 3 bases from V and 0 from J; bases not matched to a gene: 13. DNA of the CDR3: TGTGCCAGCAGCCACTTGGGGACTAGCGGACCTCCAAGCTCCTACAATGAGCAGTTCTTC. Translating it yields CASSHLGTSGPPSSYNEQFF.

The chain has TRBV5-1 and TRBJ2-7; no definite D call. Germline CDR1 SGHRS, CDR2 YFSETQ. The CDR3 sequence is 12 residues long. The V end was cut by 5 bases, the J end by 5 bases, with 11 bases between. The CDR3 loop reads CASRIGGNEQYF. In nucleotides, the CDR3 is TGCGCCAGCAGGATTGGTGGGAACGAGCAGTACTTC. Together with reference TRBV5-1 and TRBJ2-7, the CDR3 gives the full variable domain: KAGVTQTPRYLIKTRGQQVTLSCSPISGHRSVSWYQQTPGQGLQFLFEYFSETQRNKGNFPGRFSGRQFSNSRSEMNVSTLELGDSALYLCASRIGGNEQYFGPGTRLTVT.

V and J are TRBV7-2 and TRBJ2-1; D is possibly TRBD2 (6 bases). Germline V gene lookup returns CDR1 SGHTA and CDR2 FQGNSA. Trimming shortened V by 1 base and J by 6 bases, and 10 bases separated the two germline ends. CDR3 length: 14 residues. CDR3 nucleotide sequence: TGTGCCAGCAGCTTAGTAGCGGTTGGCAATGAGCAGTTCTTC. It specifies CASSLVAVGNEQFF. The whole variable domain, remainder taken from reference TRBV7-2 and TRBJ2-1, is GAGVSQSPSNKVTEKGKDVELRCDPISGHTALYWYRQSLGQGLEFLIYFQGNSAPDKSGLPSDRFSAERTGGSVSTLTIQRTQQEDSAVYLCASSLVAVGNEQFFGPGTRLTVL.

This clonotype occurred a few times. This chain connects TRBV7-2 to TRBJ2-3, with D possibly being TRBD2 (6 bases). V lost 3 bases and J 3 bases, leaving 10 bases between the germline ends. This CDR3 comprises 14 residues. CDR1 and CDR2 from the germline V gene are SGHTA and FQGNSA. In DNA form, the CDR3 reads TGTGCCAGCAGCTTCGAGACTAGTACAGATACGCAGTATTTT. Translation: CASSFETSTDTQYF.

CDR3 DNA: TGTGCCACCAGCCGAGGGACTAGCGGGAGCGATGAGCAGTTCTTC. Translated: CATSRGTSGSDEQFF. This chain links TRBV15 with TRBJ2-1, with 14 bases lining up with TRBD2. After removal of 5 bases from V and 8 bases from J, the junction contained 5 bases not matched to a gene. In germline, CDR1 is LNHNV, CDR2 YYDKDF (reference sequence). The CDR3 totals 15 residues.

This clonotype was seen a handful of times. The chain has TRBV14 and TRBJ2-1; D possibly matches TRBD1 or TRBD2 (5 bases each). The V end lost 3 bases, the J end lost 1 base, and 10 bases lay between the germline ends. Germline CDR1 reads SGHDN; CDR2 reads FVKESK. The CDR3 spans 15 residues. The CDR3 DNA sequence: TGTGCCAGCAGCCAGGGACCCCGGTCCTACAATGAGCAGTTCTTC. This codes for CASSQGPRSYNEQFF. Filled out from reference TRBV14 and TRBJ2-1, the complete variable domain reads EAGVTQFPSHSVIEKGQTVTLRCDPISGHDNLYWYRRVMGKEIKFLLHFVKESKQDESGMPNNRFLAERTGGTYSTLKVQPAELEDSGVYFCASSQGPRSYNEQFFGPGTRLTVL.

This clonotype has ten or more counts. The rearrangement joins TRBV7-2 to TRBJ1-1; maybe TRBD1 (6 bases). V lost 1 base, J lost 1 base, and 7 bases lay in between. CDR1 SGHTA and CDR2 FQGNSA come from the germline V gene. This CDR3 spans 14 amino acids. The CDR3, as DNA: TGTGCCAGCAGCTTAGACAGGGAGAACACTGAAGCTTTCTTT. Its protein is CASSLDRENTEAFF.

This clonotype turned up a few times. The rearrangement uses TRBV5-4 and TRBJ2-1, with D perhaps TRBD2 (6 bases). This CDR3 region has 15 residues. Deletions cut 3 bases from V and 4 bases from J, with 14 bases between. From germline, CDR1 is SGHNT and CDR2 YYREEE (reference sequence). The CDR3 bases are TGTGCCAGCAGCTGGCGGGGCAGGGTTTACAATGAGCAGTTCTTC. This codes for CASSWRGRVYNEQFF.

CDR3 protein: CSVESRDSSYNEQFF. CDR3 DNA sequence: TGCAGCGTTGAAAGTCGGGACAGCTCCTACAATGAGCAGTTCTTC. This chain uses TRBV29-1 with TRBJ2-1, with TRBD1 matching over 7 bases. The CDR3 totals 15 residues. Per the germline V gene, CDR1 is SQVTM and CDR2 is ANQGSEA. The V segment lost 2 bases and the J segment 0 bases; nucleotides outside the gene matches: 4.

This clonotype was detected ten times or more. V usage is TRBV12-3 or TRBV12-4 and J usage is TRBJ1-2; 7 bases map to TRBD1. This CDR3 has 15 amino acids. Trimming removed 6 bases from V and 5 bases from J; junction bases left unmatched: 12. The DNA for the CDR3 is TGTGCCAGCAGACAAACAGGGGTTTCGAGGTATGGCTACACCTTC. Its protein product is CASRQTGVSRYGYTF.

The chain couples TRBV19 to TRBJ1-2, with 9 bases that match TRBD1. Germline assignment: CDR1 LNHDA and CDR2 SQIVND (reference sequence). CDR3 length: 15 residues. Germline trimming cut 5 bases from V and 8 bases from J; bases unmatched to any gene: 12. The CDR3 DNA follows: TGTGCCAGTAGTGACCCCACAGGGGGCGCGGGGGGCTACACCTTC. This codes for CASSDPTGGAGGYTF.